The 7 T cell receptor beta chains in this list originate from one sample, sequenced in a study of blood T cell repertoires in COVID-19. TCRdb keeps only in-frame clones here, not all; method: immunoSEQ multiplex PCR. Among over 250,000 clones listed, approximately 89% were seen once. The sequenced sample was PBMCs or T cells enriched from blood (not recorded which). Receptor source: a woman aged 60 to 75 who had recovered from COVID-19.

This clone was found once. CDR3 coding DNA: TGCGCCAGCAGTGCATCCCGGGGGAGCGGCTACACCTTC. Its translation is CASSASRGSGYTF. The rearrangement links TRBV10-1 to TRBJ1-2; perhaps TRBD1 as D (5 bases). V lost 4 bases, J lost 8 bases, and 14 bases lay in between. The CDR3 loop spans 13 amino acids. Germline values: CDR1 WNHNN, CDR2 SYGVQD (reference sequence).

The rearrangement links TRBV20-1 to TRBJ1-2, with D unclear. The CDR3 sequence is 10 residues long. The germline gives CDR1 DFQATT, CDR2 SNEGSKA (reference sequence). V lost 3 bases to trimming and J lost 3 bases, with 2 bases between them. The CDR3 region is CSASYYGYTF. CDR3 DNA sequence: TGCAGTGCTAGCTACTATGGCTACACCTTC.

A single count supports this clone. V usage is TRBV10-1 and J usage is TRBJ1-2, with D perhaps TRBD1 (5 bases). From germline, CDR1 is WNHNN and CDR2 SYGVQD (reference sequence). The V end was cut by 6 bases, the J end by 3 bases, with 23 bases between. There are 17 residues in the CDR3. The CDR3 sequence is CASRGGPCSLGDYGYTF. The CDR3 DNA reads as TGCGCCAGCAGGGGAGGACCTTGCTCATTGGGGGACTATGGCTACACCTTC.

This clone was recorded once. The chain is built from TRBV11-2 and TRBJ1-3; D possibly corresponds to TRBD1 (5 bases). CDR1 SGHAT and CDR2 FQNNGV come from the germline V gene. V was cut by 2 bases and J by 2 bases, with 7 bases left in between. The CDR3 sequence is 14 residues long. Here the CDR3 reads CASSLWGAGNTIYF. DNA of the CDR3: TGTGCCAGCAGCTTATGGGGGGCTGGAAACACCATATATTTT.

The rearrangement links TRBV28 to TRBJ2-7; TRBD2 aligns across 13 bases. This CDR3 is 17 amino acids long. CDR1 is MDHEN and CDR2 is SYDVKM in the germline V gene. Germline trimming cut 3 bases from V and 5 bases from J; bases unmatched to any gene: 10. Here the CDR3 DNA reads TGTGCCAGCAGTTTCAGACACGGACTAGCGGGGGCCCACGAGCAGTACTTC. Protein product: CASSFRHGLAGAHEQYF.

In nucleotides, the CDR3 is TGTGCCAGCAGCTTAGACCTCGAAGAGACCCAGTACTTC. Translated: CASSLDLEETQYF. The chain carries TRBV11-2 and TRBJ2-5; D not certain. The CDR3 contains 13 residues. V lost 0 bases and J 3 bases, leaving 5 bases between the germline ends. Germline V gives CDR1 SGHAT, CDR2 FQNNGV.

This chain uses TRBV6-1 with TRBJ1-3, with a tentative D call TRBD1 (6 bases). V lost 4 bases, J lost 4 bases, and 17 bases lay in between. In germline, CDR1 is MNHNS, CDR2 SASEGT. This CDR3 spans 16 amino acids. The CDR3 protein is CASSGTEGVSGNTIYF. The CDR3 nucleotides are TGTGCCAGCAGTGGGACTGAGGGGGTATCGGGAAACACCATATATTTT.